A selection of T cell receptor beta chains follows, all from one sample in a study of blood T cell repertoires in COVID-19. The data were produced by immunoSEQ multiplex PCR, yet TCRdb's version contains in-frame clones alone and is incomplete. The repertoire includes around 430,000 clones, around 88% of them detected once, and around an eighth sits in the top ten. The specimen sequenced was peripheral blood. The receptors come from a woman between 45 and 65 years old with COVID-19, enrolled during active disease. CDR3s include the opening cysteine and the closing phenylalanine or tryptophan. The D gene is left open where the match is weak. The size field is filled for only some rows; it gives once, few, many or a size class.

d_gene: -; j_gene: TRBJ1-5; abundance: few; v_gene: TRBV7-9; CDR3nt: TGTGCCAGCAGTAGACAGTTATATCAGCCCCAGCATTTT; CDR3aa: CASSRQLYQPQHF
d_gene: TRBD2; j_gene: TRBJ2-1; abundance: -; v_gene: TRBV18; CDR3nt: TGTGCCAGCTCAGGTAGCGGGGGAAACAATGAGCAGTTCTTC; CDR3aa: CASSGSGGNNEQFF
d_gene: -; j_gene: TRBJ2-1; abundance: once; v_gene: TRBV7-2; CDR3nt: TGTGCCAGCAGCTTTGTTTCCAGTGGTGAGCAGTTCTTC; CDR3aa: CASSFVSSGEQFF
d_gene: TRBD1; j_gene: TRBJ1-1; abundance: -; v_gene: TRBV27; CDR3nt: TGTGCCAGCAGTTCCCGTCCCCAGGGGGGTTGGACTGAAGCTTTCTTT; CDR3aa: CASSSRPQGGWTEAFF
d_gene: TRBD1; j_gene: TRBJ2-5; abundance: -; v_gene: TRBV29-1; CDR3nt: TGCAGCGCCCTTGGGACAGTCCCCGTACAAGAGACCCAGTACTTC; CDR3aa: CSALGTVPVQETQYF
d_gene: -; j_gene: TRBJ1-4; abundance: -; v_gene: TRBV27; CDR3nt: TGTGCCAGCCGATTCACCTATAATGAAAAACTGTTTTTT; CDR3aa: CASRFTYNEKLFF
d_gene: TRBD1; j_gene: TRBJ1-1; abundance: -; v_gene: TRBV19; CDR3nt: TGTGCCAGTAGTACTGGCACAGGGGGGGTGAACACTGAAGCTTTCTTT; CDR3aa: CASSTGTGGVNTEAFF
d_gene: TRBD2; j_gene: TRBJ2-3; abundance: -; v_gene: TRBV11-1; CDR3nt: TGTGCCAGCAGCTTAGATGGGGGGGAAAGCACAGATACGCAGTATTTT; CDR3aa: CASSLDGGESTDTQYF
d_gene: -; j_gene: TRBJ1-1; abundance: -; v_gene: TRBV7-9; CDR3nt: TGTGCCAGCAGCTTAGGGACAGTCACAGCTTTCTTT; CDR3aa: CASSLGTVTAFF
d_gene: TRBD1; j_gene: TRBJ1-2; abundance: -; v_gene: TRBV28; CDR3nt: TGTGCCAGCTGGGATTCGACAGGGGACTATGGCTACACCTTC; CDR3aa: CASWDSTGDYGYTF
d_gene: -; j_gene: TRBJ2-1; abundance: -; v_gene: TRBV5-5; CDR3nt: TGTGCCAGCAGCCGACAGGGGAGGGCTAGTTACAATGAGCAGTTCTTC; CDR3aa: CASSRQGRASYNEQFF
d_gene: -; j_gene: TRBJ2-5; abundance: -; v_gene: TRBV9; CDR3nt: TGTGCCAGCAGCGCCCTGGGGGGAGAGACCCAGTACTTC; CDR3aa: CASSALGGETQYF
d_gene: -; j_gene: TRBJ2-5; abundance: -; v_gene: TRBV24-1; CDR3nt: TGTGCCACCAGTGATTTGCATCAGGGGAAAGGAACCCAGTACTTC; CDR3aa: CATSDLHQGKGTQYF
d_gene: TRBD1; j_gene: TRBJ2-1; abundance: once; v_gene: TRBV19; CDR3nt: TGTGCCAGTAGTTCTCGGGACAGGCTTAATGAGCAGTTCTTC; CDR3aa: CASSSRDRLNEQFF
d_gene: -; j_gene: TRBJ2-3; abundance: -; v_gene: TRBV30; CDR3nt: TGTGCCTGGGGGCGGGACACAGATACGCAGTATTTT; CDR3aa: CAWGRDTDTQYF
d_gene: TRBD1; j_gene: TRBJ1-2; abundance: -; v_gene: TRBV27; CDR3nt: TGTGCCAGCAGTTTAAGGGGGACAGCCTATGGCTACACCTTC; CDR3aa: CASSLRGTAYGYTF
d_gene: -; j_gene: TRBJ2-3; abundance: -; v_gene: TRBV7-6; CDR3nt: TGTGCCAGCGCTCAATCGGCGGGGCCTAGCACAGATACGCAGTATTTT; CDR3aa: CASAQSAGPSTDTQYF
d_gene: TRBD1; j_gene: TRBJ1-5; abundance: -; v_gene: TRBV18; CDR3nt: TGTGCCAGCTCCCAAAACCAGGGGGCGGTTCAGCCCCAGCATTTT; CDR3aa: CASSQNQGAVQPQHF
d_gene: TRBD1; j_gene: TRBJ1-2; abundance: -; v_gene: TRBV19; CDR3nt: TGTGCCAGTACCCTCGCGGACAGGGGCCTCTACACCTTC; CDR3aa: CASTLADRGLYTF
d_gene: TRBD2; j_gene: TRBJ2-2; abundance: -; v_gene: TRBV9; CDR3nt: TGTGCCAGCAGCGTAGCGTTAGCGGGGCAGCTGTTTTTT; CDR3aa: CASSVALAGQLFF
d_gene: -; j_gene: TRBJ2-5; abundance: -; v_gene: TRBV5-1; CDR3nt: TGCGCCAGCAGCTTCGCGGGTGGAGAGACCCAGTACTTC; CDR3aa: CASSFAGGETQYF
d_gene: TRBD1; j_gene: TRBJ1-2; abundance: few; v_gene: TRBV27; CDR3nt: TGTGCCAGCAGTTTGGGTACGGGGGACAGCCGCTATGGCTACACCTTC; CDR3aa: CASSLGTGDSRYGYTF
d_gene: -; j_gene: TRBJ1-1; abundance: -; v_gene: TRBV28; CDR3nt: TGTGCCAGCCTCAATACGAGGGAGGTGGCTTTCTTT; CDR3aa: CASLNTREVAFF
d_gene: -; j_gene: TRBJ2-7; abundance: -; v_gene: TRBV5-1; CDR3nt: TGCGCCAGCAGCTCCCTACAGGGAAGCGACTACGAGCAGTACTTC; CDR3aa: CASSSLQGSDYEQYF
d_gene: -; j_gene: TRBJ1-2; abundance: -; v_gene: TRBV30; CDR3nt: TGTGCCTGGAGTATAGGAGGGGGCTACACCTTC; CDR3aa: CAWSIGGGYTF
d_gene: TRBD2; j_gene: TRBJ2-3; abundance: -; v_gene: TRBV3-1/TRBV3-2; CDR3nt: TGTGCCAGCAGCCAAGCCGGGGGGTCCCTCACAGATACGCAGTATTTT; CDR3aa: CASSQAGGSLTDTQYF
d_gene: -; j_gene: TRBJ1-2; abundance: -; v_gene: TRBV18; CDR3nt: TGTGCCAGCTCACCAACCCGGGGAGGGGAGTATGGCTACACCTTC; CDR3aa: CASSPTRGGEYGYTF
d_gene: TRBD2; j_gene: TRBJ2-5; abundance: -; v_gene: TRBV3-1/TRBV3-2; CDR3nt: TGTGCCAGCAGCCAGGGACTAGCGGGTCCCCAAGAGACCCAGTACTTC; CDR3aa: CASSQGLAGPQETQYF
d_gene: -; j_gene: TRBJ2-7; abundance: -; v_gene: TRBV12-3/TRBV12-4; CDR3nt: TGTGCCAGCAGTTTAGGAGCCTACGAGCAGTACTTC; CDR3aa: CASSLGAYEQYF
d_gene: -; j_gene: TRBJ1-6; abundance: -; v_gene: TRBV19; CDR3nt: TGTGCCAGTATGGGAGGGGGTTTAATCCACTTT; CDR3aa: CASMGGGLIHF
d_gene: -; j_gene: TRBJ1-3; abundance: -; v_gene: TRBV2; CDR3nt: TGTGCCGGCGCGGGGCTGCGGGGAAACACCATATATTTT; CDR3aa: CAGAGLRGNTIYF
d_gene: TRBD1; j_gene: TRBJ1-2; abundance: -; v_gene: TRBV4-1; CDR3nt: TGCGCCAGCAGAGATGTGCTGGGACAGAAGGGCCCCTATGGCTACACCTTC; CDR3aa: CASRDVLGQKGPYGYTF
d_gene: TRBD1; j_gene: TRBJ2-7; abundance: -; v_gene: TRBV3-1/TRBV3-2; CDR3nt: TGTGCCAGCAGCCAAGAAAGGGGGACAGCCCCCTACGAGCAGTACTTC; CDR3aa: CASSQERGTAPYEQYF
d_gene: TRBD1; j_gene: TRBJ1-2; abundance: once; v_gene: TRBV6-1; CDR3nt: TGTGCCAGCAGTGAGTTGCGGCAGGGGGTGAGCGGCTACACCTTC; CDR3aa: CASSELRQGVSGYTF
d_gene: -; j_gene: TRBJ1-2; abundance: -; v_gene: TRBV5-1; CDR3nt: TGCGCCAGCAGCTTGGTAGGGGATGGTCTGTCTGGCTACACCTTC; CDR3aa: CASSLVGDGLSGYTF
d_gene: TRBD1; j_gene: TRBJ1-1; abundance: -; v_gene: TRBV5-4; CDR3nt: TGTGCCAGCAGCCCCGGCGGACAGGGGGGTAGGAACACTGAAGCTTTCTTT; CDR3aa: CASSPGGQGGRNTEAFF
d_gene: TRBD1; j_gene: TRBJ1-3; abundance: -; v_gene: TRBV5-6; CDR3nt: TGTGCCAGCAGTTTTCTTACAGGGGGCAGGAACACCATATATTTT; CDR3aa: CASSFLTGGRNTIYF
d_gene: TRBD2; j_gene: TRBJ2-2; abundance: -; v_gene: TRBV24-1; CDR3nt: TGTGCCACCAGTGATCCGGGAGGGGCGGACACCGGGGAGCTGTTTTTT; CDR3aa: CATSDPGGADTGELFF
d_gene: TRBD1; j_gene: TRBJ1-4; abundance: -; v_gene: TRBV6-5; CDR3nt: TGTGCCAGCAGTCGGGACAGGGTAGGGGAAAAACTGTTTTTT; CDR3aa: CASSRDRVGEKLFF
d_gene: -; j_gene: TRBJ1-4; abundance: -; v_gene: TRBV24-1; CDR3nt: TGTGCCACCAGTGATAAAAAGGGGGAACTGTTTTTT; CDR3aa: CATSDKKGELFF
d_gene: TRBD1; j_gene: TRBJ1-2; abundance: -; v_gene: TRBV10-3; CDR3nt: TGTGCCATCAGTGAGTCGATACAGGGGCATTATACTAACTATGGCTACACCTTC; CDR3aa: CAISESIQGHYTNYGYTF
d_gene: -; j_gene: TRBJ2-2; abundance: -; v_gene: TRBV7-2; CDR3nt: TGTGCCAGCAGCTTAAGTGTGGGGCAGGTCGGGGAGCTGTTTTTT; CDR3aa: CASSLSVGQVGELFF
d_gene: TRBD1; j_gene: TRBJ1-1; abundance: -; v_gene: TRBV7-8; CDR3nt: TGTGCCAGCAGCCTAGATGGGACAGGGCTATTCTTT; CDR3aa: CASSLDGTGLFF
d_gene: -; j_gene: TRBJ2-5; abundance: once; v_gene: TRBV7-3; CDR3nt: TGTGCCAGCAGCCCCCAGAGGAGAGAGACCCAGTACTTC; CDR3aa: CASSPQRRETQYF
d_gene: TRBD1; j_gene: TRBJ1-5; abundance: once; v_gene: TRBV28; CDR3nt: TGTGCCAGCAGTCTAGACAGGGGAGGAGGACAGCCCCAGCATTTT; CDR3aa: CASSLDRGGGQPQHF
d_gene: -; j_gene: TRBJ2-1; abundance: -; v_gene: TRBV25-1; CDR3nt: TGTGCCAGCAGTGACTGGGCAAGCTCCTACAATGAGCAGTTCTTC; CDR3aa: CASSDWASSYNEQFF
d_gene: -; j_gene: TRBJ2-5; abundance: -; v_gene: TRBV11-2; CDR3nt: TGTGCCAGCAGCTTGGACCTAGCGGGGACAGGAGAGACCCAGTACTTC; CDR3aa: CASSLDLAGTGETQYF
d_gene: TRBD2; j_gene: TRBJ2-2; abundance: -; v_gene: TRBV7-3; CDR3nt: TGTGCCAGCAGCTATAGCGGGGGGTCCACCGGGGAGCTGTTTTTT; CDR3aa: CASSYSGGSTGELFF
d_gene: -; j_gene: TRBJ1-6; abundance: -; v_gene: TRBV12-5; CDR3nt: TGTGCTAGTGGTTTGGTAGAGGGGGTATCGGCACCCCTCCACTTT; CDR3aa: CASGLVEGVSAPLHF
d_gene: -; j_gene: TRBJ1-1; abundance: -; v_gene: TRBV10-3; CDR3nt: TGTGCCATCAGTGGTGTGAGACCAGGCCCTGAAGCTTTCTTT; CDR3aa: CAISGVRPGPEAFF
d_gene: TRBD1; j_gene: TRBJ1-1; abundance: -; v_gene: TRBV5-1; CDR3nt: TGCGCCAGCAGCTTGGCGAGTACAGGGGGCCCTGAAGCTTTCTTT; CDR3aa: CASSLASTGGPEAFF